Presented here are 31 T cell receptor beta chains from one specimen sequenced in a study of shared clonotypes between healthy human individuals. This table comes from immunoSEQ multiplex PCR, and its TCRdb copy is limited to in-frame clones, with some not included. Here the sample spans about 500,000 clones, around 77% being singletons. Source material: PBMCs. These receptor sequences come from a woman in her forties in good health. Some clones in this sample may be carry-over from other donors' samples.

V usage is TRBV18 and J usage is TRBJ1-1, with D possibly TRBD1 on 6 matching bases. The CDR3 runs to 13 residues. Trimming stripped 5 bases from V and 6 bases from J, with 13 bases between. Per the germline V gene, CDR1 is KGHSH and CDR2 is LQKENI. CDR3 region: CASSDTGKAEAFF. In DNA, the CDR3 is TGTGCCAGCTCAGACACAGGGAAGGCTGAAGCTTTCTTT.

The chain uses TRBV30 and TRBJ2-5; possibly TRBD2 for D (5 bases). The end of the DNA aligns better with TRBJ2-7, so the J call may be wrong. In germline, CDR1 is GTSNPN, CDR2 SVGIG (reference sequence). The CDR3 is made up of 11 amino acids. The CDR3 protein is CAWGGPYEQYF. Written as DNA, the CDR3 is TGTGCCTGGGGCGGGCCTTACGAGCAGTACTTC.

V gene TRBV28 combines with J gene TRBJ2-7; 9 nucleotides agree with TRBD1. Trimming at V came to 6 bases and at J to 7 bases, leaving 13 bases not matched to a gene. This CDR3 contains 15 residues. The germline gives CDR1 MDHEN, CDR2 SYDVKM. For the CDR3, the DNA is TGTGCCAGCAGCCGATGGGGGGGGACAGGGAGAGAGCAGTACTTC. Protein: CASSRWGGTGREQYF.

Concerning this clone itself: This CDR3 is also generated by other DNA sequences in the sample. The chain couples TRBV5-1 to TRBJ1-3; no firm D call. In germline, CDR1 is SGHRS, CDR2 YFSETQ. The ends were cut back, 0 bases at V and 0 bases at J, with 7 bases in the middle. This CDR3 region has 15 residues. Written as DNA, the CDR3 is TGCGCCAGCAGCTTGGCGGGAGACTCTGGAAACACCATATATTTT. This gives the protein CASSLAGDSGNTIYF. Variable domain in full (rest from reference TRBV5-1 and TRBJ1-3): KAGVTQTPRYLIKTRGQQVTLSCSPISGHRSVSWYQQTPGQGLQFLFEYFSETQRNKGNFPGRFSGRQFSNSRSEMNVSTLELGDSALYLCASSLAGDSGNTIYFGEGSWLTVV.

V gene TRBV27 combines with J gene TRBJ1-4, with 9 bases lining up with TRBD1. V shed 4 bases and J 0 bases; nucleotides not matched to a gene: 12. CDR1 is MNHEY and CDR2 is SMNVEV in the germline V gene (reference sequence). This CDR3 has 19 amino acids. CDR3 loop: CASSSRDRVSHSTNEKLFF. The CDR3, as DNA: TGTGCCAGCAGTTCCCGGGACAGGGTCTCTCATTCAACTAATGAAAAACTGTTTTTT.

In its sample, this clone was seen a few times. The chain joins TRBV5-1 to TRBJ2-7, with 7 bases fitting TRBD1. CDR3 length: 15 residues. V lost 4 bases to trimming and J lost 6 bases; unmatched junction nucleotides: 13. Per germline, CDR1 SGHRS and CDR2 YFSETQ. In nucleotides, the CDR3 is TGCGCCAGCAGCCCTGTTCAGACAGGGAGCGGCGAGCAGTACTTC. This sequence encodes CASSPVQTGSGEQYF. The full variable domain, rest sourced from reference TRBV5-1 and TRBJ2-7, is KAGVTQTPRYLIKTRGQQVTLSCSPISGHRSVSWYQQTPGQGLQFLFEYFSETQRNKGNFPGRFSGRQFSNSRSEMNVSTLELGDSALYLCASSPVQTGSGEQYFGPGTRLTVT.

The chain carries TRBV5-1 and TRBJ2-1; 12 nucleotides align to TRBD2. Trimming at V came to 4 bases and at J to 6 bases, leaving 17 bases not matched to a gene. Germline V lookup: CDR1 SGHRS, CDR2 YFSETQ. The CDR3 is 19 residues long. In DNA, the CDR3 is TGCGCCAGCAGCAAAAGGACTAGCGGGATTGTCCCTATTAGCAATGAGCAGTTCTTC. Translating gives CASSKRTSGIVPISNEQFF.

CDR3 sequence reads: CASSYGFQGVNQPQHF. In DNA, the CDR3 is TGTGCCAGCAGTTACGGGTTTCAGGGGGTCAATCAGCCCCAGCATTTT. This rearrangement joins TRBV6-6 to TRBJ1-5, with 7 bases lining up with TRBD1. The J segment lost 3 bases and the V segment lost 2 bases, leaving 7 bases of the junction unmatched. Germline V gene sequence: CDR1 MNHNY, CDR2 SVGAGI (reference sequence). The CDR3 extends over 16 amino acids.

The CDR3 DNA follows: TGTGCCAGCGATGAGTTCCTAGCGGTCCCCAATGAGCAGTTCTTC. It is translated as CASDEFLAVPNEQFF. V is TRBV6-1 and J is TRBJ2-1; 7 bases align to TRBD2. Germline V gene sequence: CDR1 MNHNS, CDR2 SASEGT. Losses at the gene ends were 8 bases for V and 6 bases for J; bases not matched to a gene: 13. The CDR3 has 15 residues.

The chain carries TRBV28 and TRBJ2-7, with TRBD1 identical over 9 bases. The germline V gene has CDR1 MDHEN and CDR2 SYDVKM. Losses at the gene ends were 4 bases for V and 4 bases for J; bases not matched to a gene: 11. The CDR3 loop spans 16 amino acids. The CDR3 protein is CASSSPDRGFGYEQYF. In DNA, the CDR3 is TGTGCCAGCAGTTCGCCGGACAGGGGTTTTGGGTACGAGCAGTACTTC.

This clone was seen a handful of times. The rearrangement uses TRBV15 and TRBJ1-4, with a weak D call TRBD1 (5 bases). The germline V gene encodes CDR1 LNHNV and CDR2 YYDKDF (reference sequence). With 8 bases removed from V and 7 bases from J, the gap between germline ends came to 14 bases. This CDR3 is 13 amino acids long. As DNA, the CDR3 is TGTGCCACCCGACCCCCGGGGGGTGAAAAACTGTTTTTT. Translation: CATRPPGGEKLFF.

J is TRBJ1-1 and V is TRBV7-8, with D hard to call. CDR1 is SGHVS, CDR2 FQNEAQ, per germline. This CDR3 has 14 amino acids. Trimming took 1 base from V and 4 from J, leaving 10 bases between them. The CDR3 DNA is TGTGCCAGCAGCTTAGACGGGCTAGGCACTGAAGCTTTCTTT. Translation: CASSLDGLGTEAFF.

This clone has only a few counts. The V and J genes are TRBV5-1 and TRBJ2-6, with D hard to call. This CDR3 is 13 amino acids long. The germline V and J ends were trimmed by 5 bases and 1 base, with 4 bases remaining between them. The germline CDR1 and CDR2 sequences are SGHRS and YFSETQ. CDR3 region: CASRESGANVLTF. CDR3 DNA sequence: TGCGCCAGCAGGGAATCTGGGGCCAACGTCCTGACTTTC.

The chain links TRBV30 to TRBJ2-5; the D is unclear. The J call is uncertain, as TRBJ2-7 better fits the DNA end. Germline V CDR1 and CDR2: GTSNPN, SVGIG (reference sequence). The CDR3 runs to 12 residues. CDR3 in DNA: TGTGCCTGGAAGTTGGACTCCTACGAGCAGTACTTC. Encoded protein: CAWKLDSYEQYF.

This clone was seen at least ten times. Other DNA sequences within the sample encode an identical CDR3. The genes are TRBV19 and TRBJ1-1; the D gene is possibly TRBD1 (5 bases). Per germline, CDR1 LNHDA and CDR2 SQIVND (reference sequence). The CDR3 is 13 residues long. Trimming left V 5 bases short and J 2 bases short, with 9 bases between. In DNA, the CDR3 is TGTGCCAGTAGTTCAGGGCTCAACACTGAAGCTTTCTTT. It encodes CASSSGLNTEAFF.

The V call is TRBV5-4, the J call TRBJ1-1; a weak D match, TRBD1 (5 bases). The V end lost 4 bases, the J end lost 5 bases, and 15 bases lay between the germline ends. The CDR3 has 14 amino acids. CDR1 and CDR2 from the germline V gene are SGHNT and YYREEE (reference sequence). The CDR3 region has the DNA TGTGCCAGCAGCCCCCCCGGGACCGCTACTGAAGCTTTCTTT. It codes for CASSPPGTATEAFF.

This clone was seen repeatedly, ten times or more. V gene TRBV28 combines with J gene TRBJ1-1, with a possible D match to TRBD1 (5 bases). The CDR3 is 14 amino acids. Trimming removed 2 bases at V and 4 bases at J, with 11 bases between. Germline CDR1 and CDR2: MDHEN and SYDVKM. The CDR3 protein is CASSLPRAGTEAFF. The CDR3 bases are TGTGCCAGCAGTTTACCCAGGGCCGGCACTGAAGCTTTCTTT.

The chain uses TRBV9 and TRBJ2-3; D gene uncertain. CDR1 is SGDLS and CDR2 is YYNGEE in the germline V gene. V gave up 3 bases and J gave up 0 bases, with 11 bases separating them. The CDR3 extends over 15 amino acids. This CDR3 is CASSGSRRSTDTQYF. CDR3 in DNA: TGTGCCAGCAGCGGGTCCCGCCGTAGCACAGATACGCAGTATTTT.

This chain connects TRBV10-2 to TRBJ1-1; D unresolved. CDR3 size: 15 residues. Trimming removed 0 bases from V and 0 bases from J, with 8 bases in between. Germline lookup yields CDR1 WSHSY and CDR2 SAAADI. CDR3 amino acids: CASSESGPMNTEAFF. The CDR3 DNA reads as TGCGCCAGCAGTGAGTCGGGCCCCATGAACACTGAAGCTTTCTTT.

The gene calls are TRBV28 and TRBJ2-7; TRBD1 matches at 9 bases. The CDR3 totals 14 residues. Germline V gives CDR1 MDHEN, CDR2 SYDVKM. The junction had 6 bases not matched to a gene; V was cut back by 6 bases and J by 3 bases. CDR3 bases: TGTGCCAGCAGGCCTACAGGGGGCCTCTACGAGCAGTACTTC. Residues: CASRPTGGLYEQYF.

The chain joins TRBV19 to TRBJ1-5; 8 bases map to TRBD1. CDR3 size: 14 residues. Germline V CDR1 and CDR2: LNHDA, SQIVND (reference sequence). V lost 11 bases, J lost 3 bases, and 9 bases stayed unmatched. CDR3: CAAEAGGYNQPQHF. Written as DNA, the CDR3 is TGTGCCGCCGAGGCAGGGGGCTACAATCAGCCCCAGCATTTT.

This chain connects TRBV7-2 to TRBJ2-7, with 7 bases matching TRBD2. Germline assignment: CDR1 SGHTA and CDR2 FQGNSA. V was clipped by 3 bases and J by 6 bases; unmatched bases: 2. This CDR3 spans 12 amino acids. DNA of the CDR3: TGTGCCAGCAGCTTGGGACTATTCGAGCAGTACTTC. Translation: CASSLGLFEQYF.

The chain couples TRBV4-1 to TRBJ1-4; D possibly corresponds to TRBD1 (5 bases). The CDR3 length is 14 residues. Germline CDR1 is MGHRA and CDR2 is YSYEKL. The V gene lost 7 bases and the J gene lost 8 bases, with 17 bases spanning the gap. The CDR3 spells CASTKAGAGEKLFF. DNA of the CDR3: TGCGCCAGCACCAAAGCCGGGGCGGGCGAAAAACTGTTTTTT.

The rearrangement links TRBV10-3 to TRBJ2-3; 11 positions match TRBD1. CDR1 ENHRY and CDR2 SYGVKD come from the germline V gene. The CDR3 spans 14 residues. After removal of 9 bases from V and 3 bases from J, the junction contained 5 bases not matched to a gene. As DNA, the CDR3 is TGTGCCATATCCCGGGACAGGGGGACAGATACGCAGTATTTT. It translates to CAISRDRGTDTQYF.

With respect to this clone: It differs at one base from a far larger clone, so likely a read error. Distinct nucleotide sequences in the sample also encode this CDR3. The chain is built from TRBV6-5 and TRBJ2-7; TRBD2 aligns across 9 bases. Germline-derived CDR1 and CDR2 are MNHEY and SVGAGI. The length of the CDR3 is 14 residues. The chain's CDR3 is CASSSLAGTYEQYF. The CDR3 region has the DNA TGCGCCAGCAGTTCTCTAGCGGGGACCTACGAGCAGTACTTC.

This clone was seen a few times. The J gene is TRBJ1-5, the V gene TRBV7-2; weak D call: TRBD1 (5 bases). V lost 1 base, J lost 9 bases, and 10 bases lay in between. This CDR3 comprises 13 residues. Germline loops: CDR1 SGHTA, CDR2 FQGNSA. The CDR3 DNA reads TGTGCCAGCAGCTTAGAAAGGGGTCGGCCCCAGCATTTT. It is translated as CASSLERGRPQHF.

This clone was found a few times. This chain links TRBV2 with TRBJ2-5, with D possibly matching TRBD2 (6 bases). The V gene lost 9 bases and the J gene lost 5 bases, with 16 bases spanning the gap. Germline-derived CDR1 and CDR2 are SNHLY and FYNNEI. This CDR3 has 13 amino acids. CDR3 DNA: TGTGCCAGTGGAGGGCTAGAAGGGGAGACCCAGTACTTC. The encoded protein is CASGGLEGETQYF.

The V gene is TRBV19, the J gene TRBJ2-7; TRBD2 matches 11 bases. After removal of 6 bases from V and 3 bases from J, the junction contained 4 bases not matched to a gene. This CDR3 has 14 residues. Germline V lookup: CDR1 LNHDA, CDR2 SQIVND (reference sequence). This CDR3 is CASSLGLADYEQYF. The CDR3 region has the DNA TGTGCCAGTAGCCTGGGACTAGCGGACTACGAGCAGTACTTC.

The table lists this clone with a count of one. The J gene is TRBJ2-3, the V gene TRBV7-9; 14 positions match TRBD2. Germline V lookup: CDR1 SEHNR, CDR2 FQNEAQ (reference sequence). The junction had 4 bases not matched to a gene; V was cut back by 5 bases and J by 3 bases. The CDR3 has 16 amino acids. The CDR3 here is CASSTGTSGSTDTQYF. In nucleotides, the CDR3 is TGTGCCAGCAGCACCGGGACTAGCGGGAGTACAGATACGCAGTATTTT.

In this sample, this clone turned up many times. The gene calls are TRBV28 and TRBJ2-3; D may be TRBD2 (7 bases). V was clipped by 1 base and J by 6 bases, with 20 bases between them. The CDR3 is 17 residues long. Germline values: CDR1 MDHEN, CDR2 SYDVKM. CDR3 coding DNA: TGTGCCAGCAGTTTATTGGTGGAGGGGGGGATTTTCGATACGCAGTATTTT. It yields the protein CASSLLVEGGIFDTQYF.

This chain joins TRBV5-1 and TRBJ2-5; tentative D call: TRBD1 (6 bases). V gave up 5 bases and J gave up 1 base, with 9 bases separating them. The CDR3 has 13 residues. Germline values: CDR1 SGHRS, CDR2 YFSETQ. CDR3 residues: CASRLTGQETQYF. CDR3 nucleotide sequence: TGCGCCAGCAGGCTGACAGGCCAAGAGACCCAGTACTTC.